The 21 T cell receptor beta chains in this list originate from one sample, sequenced in a study of spatial heterogeneity in lung cancer. MiXCR, applied by TCRdb to the 5' RACE reads, yields one record per CDR3 protein. The sample holds around 89,000 distinct CDR3 sequences, over 9.5% seen once. The time point was: sample taken at primary tumor resection. The study sequenced unsorted whole RNA from tumor, nontumor lung or frozen PBMC. The sample consisted of PBMCs, taken at surgery. The receptors were gathered from a male donor with early-stage non-small cell lung cancer.

This clonotype turned up a few times. The rearrangement links TRBV28 to TRBJ1-2; possibly TRBD1 for D (6 bases). The CDR3 contains 15 residues. Germline V gives CDR1 MDHEN, CDR2 SYDVKM. Trimming shortened V by 5 bases and J by 0 bases, and 13 bases separated the two germline ends. CDR3 loop: CASSQAGQTNYGYTF. In nucleotides, the CDR3 is TGTGCCAGCAGTCAGGCGGGACAAACTAACTATGGCTACACCTTC.

The V and J genes are TRBV3-1 and TRBJ2-7; the match to TRBD2 covers 15 bases. CDR1 and CDR2 from the germline V gene are LGHDT and YNNKEL (reference sequence). This CDR3 has 17 residues. Trimming took 1 base from V and 5 from J; bases not matched to a gene: 6. The CDR3 is CASSQGTSGRGTNEQYF. The CDR3 DNA reads TGTGCCAGCAGCCAAGGGACTAGCGGGAGGGGAACCAACGAGCAGTACTTC.

This clonotype occurred a few times. This chain links TRBV12-3 or TRBV12-4 with TRBJ2-7; D not resolved. V lost 6 bases to trimming and J lost 2 bases, with 8 bases between them. This CDR3 spans 12 amino acids. The CDR3 region is CASSPRTYEQYF. The CDR3 nucleotides read TGTGCCAGCAGCCCCCGGACCTACGAGCAGTACTTC.

The chain uses TRBV7-9 and TRBJ1-4, with D hard to call. CDR1 is SEHNR and CDR2 is FQNEAQ in the germline V gene (reference sequence). The CDR3 runs to 15 residues. Trimming removed 5 bases at V and 3 bases at J, with 13 bases between. This CDR3 reads CASSQTRQANEKLFF. The DNA of the CDR3 is TGTGCCAGCAGCCAGACCAGACAAGCTAATGAAAAACTGTTTTTT.

This clonotype was seen just once. V is TRBV29-1 and J is TRBJ2-7; 14 bases align to TRBD2. V shed 4 bases, J shed 7 bases, and the junction held 6 bases outside the gene matches. Germline values: CDR1 SQVTM, CDR2 ANQGSEA. The length of the CDR3 is 14 residues. CDR3 DNA sequence: TGCAGCGTTGGGGGACTAGCGGGAGTAAGGGAGCAGTACTTC. Protein product: CSVGGLAGVREQYF.

The V gene is TRBV6-2 or TRBV6-3, the J gene TRBJ2-6, with 9 bases identical to TRBD1. CDR1 is MNHEY and CDR2 is SVGEGT in the germline V gene. Unmatched junction bases numbered 3, after V lost 7 bases and J lost 2 bases. This CDR3 is 15 amino acids long. CDR3 nucleotides: TGTGCCAGCACCCGACAGGGGGCTGGGGCCAACGTCCTGACTTTC. This sequence encodes CASTRQGAGANVLTF.

The sample holds a few counts of this clonotype. The V gene is TRBV20-1, the J gene TRBJ2-2, with 9 bases lining up with TRBD2. Germline V gene data show CDR1 as DFQATT and CDR2 as SNEGSKA (reference sequence). The CDR3 totals 15 residues. The junction had 8 bases not matched to a gene; V was cut back by 6 bases and J by 3 bases. CDR3: CSATRTSAYTGELFF. In nucleotides, the CDR3 is TGCAGTGCCACGAGGACTAGCGCTTACACCGGGGAGCTGTTTTTT.

The chain employs TRBV7-2 and TRBJ1-1; 7 bases map to TRBD1. The CDR3 has 15 residues. V dropped 0 bases and J dropped 0; count of bases not matched to a gene: 1. CDR1 SGHTA and CDR2 FQGNSA come from the germline V gene. CDR3 protein: CASSLAGQLNTEAFF. As DNA, the CDR3 is TGTGCCAGCAGCTTAGCGGGACAGTTGAACACTGAAGCTTTCTTT.

The chain employs TRBV6-2 or TRBV6-3 and TRBJ2-1; D is ambiguous. Trimming took off 5 bases at V and 0 bases at J, with 11 bases between the two ends. The CDR3 contains 15 residues. Germline V gives CDR1 MNHEY, CDR2 SVGEGT. DNA of the CDR3: TGTGCCAGCAGTACGGTCACCAGCTCCTACAATGAGCAGTTCTTC. Residues: CASSTVTSSYNEQFF.

This clonotype has at least ten counts. The V gene is TRBV29-1, the J gene TRBJ2-5; 12 nucleotides line up with TRBD1. Germline V gene sequence: CDR1 SQVTM, CDR2 ANQGSEA. V shed 3 bases, J shed 7 bases, and the junction held 3 bases outside the gene matches. The CDR3 runs to 13 residues. This CDR3 is CSVEGTGGGTQYF. The CDR3 DNA reads TGCAGCGTTGAGGGGACAGGGGGCGGGACCCAGTACTTC.

This clonotype was observed a few times. The J gene is TRBJ1-4, the V gene TRBV7-2; maybe TRBD1 (6 bases). Trimming removed 1 base from V and 5 bases from J, with 17 bases in between. Germline V gene lookup returns CDR1 SGHTA and CDR2 FQGNSA. This CDR3 has 17 amino acids. Here the CDR3 DNA reads TGTGCCAGCAGCTTAGGGGGACCGGGACAAACGAATGAAAAACTGTTTTTT. Residues: CASSLGGPGQTNEKLFF.

This clonotype was counted only a few times. The V and J genes are TRBV5-1 and TRBJ2-1; weak D call: TRBD1 (6 bases). The V gene lost 2 bases and the J gene lost 1 base, with 10 bases spanning the gap. The V gene's germline CDR1 is SGHRS and CDR2 YFSETQ. The CDR3 contains 15 residues. CDR3 in amino acids: CASSLQGSSYNEQFF. DNA for the CDR3: TGCGCCAGCAGCTTACAGGGCTCTTCCTACAATGAGCAGTTCTTC.

The V call is TRBV11-3, the J call TRBJ2-5, with TRBD2 matching 7 bases. CDR3 length: 16 residues. Germline CDR1 reads SGHNT; CDR2 reads YENEEA. V shed 2 bases, J shed 2 bases, and the junction held 8 bases outside the gene matches. Here the CDR3 DNA reads TGTGCCAGCAGCTTATCCGGGACTATCGGTCAAGAGACCCAGTACTTC. Residues: CASSLSGTIGQETQYF.

V gene TRBV6-5 combines with J gene TRBJ2-1, with TRBD2 as a possible D gene (7 bases). Trimming cost V 2 bases and J 7 bases, with 15 bases left between them. Germline CDR1 reads MNHEY; CDR2 reads SVGAGI. This CDR3 spans 15 amino acids. The CDR3 reads CASSYGAGASNEQFF. CDR3 DNA: TGTGCCAGCAGTTACGGTGCGGGGGCTTCTAATGAGCAGTTCTTC.

This clonotype was picked up a small number of times. The chain joins TRBV28 to TRBJ2-3; 7 bases line up with TRBD2. Unmatched junction bases numbered 5, after V lost 5 bases and J lost 0 bases. Germline CDR1 MDHEN, CDR2 SYDVKM. The CDR3 runs to 15 residues. The CDR3 here is CASSEGRESTDTQYF. The CDR3 DNA follows: TGTGCCAGCAGTGAGGGGCGGGAGAGCACAGATACGCAGTATTTT.

The CDR3 DNA follows: TGCGCCAGCAGTCAAGTCACAGGGGGCCCTAACTATGGCTACACCTTC. It yields the protein CASSQVTGGPNYGYTF. V is TRBV23-1 and J is TRBJ1-2; 9 bases map to TRBD1. TRBV23-1 counts as an open reading frame of uncertain function. V was pared by 2 bases and J by 0 bases, with 4 bases of the junction left unmatched. The CDR3 consists of 16 residues.

This clonotype has a handful of counts. This sequence joins TRBV29-1 and TRBJ2-4; tentatively, D is TRBD2 (5 bases). This CDR3 is 12 amino acids long. Trimming took 6 bases from V and 9 from J, leaving 15 bases between them. CDR1 and CDR2 (germline): SQVTM, ANQGSEA. Here the CDR3 reads CSVRARRGIQYF. CDR3 in DNA: TGCAGCGTCCGGGCCCGACGGGGCATTCAGTACTTC.

This chain links TRBV12-3 or TRBV12-4 with TRBJ2-4; D perhaps matches TRBD1 (7 bases). The V and J ends lost 2 bases and 1 base respectively, with 21 bases between them. This CDR3 comprises 19 residues. The CDR3 DNA follows: TGTGCCAGCAGTTTATCCTGGAGGGGGCCCAATTTGGCCAAAAACATTCAGTACTTC. Translating it yields CASSLSWRGPNLAKNIQYF.

The CDR3 nucleotides are TGTGCCAGCAGTGAAACAGGACTAGTCCCCGGGGAGCTGTTTTTT. This translates into CASSETGLVPGELFF. The chain is built from TRBV6-1 and TRBJ2-2, with 7 bases identical to TRBD2. Germline assignment: CDR1 MNHNS and CDR2 SASEGT. CDR3 size: 15 residues. V trimming: 2 bases; J trimming: 6 bases; junction bases outside the gene matches: 6.

This clonotype turned up a few times. The chain is built from TRBV29-1 and TRBJ2-7; D gene uncertain. The CDR3 covers 13 residues. The germline V and J ends were trimmed by 3 bases and 1 base, with 10 bases remaining between them. Germline V CDR1 and CDR2: SQVTM, ANQGSEA. CDR3 coding DNA: TGCAGCGTTGACTACGTCCCATCCTACGAGCAGTACTTC. As protein: CSVDYVPSYEQYF.

In this sample, this clonotype turned up a few times. The chain couples TRBV6-1 to TRBJ1-1, with D perhaps TRBD1 (6 bases). The germline CDR1 and CDR2 sequences are MNHNS and SASEGT. V lost 5 bases, J lost 2 bases, and 12 bases lay in between. The CDR3 is 14 residues long. CDR3 protein: CASSHRAANTEAFF. The CDR3 DNA reads as TGTGCCAGCAGTCACAGGGCCGCCAACACTGAAGCTTTCTTT.